This T cell receptor (beta chain) was identified in a study of T cell responses to AZD1222 COVID-19 vaccine. Study as a whole: The analysis combined second doses at about 4 or about 12 weeks.

Study observations and caveats: The repertoires were collected only after the peak T cell response. Nearly half of unique spike-specific TCRs reportedly avoided B.1.351 and B.1.1.7 mutated regions.

This CDR3 is 12 amino acids long. Trimming pared 4 bases from V and 3 bases from J, leaving 7 bases between. The germline V gene encodes CDR1 MNHNY and CDR2 SVGAGI (reference sequence). A word on this clone: Its matching antigen is unknown.

Data came from immunoSEQ multiplex PCR; TCRdb stores just in-frame clones and leaves some out. The data contain 100,000 to 120,000 clones, around 89% of them seen just once; the ten biggest clones take up 2.5%. This rearrangement joins TRBV6-6 to TRBJ2-7; D may be TRBD1 (5 bases). Source: peripheral blood, taken on day 0 of AZD1222 vaccination. This clonotype was obtained from an adult in good health. The CDR3 here is CASSSGYYEQYF. As DNA, the CDR3 is TGTGCCAGCAGTTCAGGGTACTACGAGCAGTACTTC.